Presented here are 5 T cell receptor beta chains from one specimen sequenced in a study of T cell repertoires in cytomegalovirus infection. From the reads, TCRdb called clonotypes with MiXCR, one entry per CDR3 protein. The sample lists some 220,000 distinct CDR3 sequences, approximately 7% occurring once. Sequencing input: PBMCs. These receptors were obtained from a human donor in good health (CMV status not recorded). Some clones in this sample may be carry-over from other donors' samples.

This clonotype showed up many times. V gene TRBV28 combines with J gene TRBJ1-5; D ambiguous. Germline-derived CDR1 and CDR2 are MDHEN and SYDVKM. Trimming removed 3 bases at V and 9 bases at J, with 12 bases between. The length of the CDR3 is 13 residues. CDR3 DNA sequence: TGTGCCAGCAGTTTCGGACCCCAAAGGCCCCAGCATTTT. Translating gives CASSFGPQRPQHF.

Regarding this clonotype: One end of the junction varies from germline; a read error may be responsible. V and J are TRBV6-5 and TRBJ2-2; no reliable D call. CDR3 length equals 17 residues. Per the germline V gene, CDR1 is MNHEY and CDR2 is SVGAGI. This CDR3 is CAGSYGGGIGLSGELFF. CDR3 nucleotide sequence: TGTGCCGGCAGTTACGGTGGTGGAATAGGGTTGTCCGGGGAGCTGTTTTTT.

This clonotype came up a few times. This chain joins TRBV6-4 and TRBJ2-1; TRBD2 matches at 9 bases. The germline V gene encodes CDR1 MRHNA and CDR2 SNTAGT. V dropped 6 bases and J dropped 3; count of bases not matched to a gene: 6. The CDR3 covers 15 residues. CDR3 coding DNA: TGTGCCAGCAGAAGACTAGCGGACCGCTACAATGAGCAGTTCTTC. Translating gives CASRRLADRYNEQFF.

V is TRBV27 and J is TRBJ1-1; D is undetermined. The CDR3 length is 14 residues. The V gene's germline CDR1 is MNHEY and CDR2 SMNVEV (reference sequence). V lost 3 bases to trimming and J lost 4 bases, with 12 bases between them. The CDR3 spells CASSLDRWSTEAFF. DNA for the CDR3: TGTGCCAGCAGTTTGGACCGCTGGAGCACTGAAGCTTTCTTT.

This clonotype has ten or more counts. The chain combines TRBV20-1 with TRBJ1-2, with 7 nucleotides matching TRBD1. J lost 5 bases, V lost 8 bases, and 11 bases had no gene match. Germline loops: CDR1 DFQATT, CDR2 SNEGSKA (reference sequence). The CDR3 consists of 13 residues. Here the CDR3 reads CSIQGKGGYGYTF. The CDR3, as DNA: TGCAGTATACAGGGGAAGGGGGGGTATGGCTACACCTTC.